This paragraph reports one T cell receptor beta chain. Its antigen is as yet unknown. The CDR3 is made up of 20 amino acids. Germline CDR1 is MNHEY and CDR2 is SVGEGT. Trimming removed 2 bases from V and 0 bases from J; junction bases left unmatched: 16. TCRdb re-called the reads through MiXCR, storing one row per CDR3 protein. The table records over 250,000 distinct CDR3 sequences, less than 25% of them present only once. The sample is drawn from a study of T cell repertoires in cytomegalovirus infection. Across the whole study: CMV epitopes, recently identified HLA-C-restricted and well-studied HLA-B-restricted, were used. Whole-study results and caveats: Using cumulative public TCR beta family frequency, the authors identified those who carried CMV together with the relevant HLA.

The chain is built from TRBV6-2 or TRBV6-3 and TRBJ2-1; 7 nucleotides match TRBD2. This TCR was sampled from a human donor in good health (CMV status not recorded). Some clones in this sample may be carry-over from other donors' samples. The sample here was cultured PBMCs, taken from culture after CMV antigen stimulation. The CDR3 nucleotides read TGTGCCAGCAGTTACCTCTTGGGCATACCCGGGGGGAGCTCCTACAATGAGCAGTTCTTC. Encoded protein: CASSYLLGIPGGSSYNEQFF.